This T cell receptor beta chain appears in the sequencing data of a study of T cell repertoires in cytomegalovirus infection. The overall study: CMV epitopes that were recently identified and HLA-C-restricted were used alongside well-studied HLA-B-restricted ones. The public TCR beta signatures pointed to both CMV infection and matching HLA type. The study's findings and limits: The ex vivo response showed dominance by HLA-C-restricted CMV-specific TCR beta clonotypes.

Via MiXCR, TCRdb re-called the reads, giving one row per CDR3 protein. The top ten clones hold roughly 12% of a sample with about 830,000 distinct CDR3 sequences, about 33% of them seen once. As concerns this clonotype: Its antigen is as yet unknown.

This clonotype was obtained from a human donor in good health (CMV status not recorded). Some clones in this sample may be carry-over from other donors' samples. Sequenced material: cultured CD8+ T cells from PBMCs, taken from culture after CMV antigen stimulation.

CDR3 amino acids: CSAPDREKVTGELFF. In DNA, the CDR3 is TGCAGTGCCCCCGACAGGGAAAAGGTCACCGGGGAGCTGTTTTTT. The chain combines TRBV20-1 with TRBJ2-2; 7 nucleotides agree with TRBD1. The germline gives CDR1 DFQATT, CDR2 SNEGSKA (reference sequence). The CDR3 spans 15 residues. V was clipped by 6 bases and J by 4 bases; unmatched bases: 11.